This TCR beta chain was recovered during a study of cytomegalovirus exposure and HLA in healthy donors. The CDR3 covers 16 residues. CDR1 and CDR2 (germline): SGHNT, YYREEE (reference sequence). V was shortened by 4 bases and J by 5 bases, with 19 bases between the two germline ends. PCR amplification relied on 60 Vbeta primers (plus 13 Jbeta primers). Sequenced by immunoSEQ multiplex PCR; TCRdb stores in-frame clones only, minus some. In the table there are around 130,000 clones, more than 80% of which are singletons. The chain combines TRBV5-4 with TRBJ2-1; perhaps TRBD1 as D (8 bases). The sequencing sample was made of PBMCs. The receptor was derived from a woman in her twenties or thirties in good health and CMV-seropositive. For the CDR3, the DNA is TGTGCCAGCAGCGTAGGGGGGGACAGGAGCAACAATGAGCAGTTCTTC. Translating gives CASSVGGDRSNNEQFF. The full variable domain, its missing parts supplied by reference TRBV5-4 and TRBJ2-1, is ETGVTQSPTHLIKTRGQQVTLRCSSQSGHNTVSWYQQALGQGPQFIFQYYREEENGRGNFPPRFSGLQFPNYSSELNVNALELDDSALYLCASSVGGDRSNNEQFFGPGTRLTVL.